The clone carrying this T cell receptor beta chain has a handful of counts. The sample is drawn from a study of blood T cell repertoires in COVID-19. About the study: Material from acute and convalescent COVID-19 was sourced from the United States, Italy and Spain. Sources were T cells, B-cell-depleted T cells, or PBMCs; the material itself was cDNA or gDNA.

The authors' processing: Amplification of reference gene primers provided the estimated nucleated cell counts. Sequenced by immunoSEQ multiplex PCR; TCRdb stores in-frame clones only, minus some. V and J calls plus clone size are reproduced from that table; the DNA served to infer D and trimming. The sample has about 95,000 clones, under 90% seen once; the top ten hold 24%. Between the trimmed V and J ends, which lost 4 bases and 4 bases, there was a span of 16 bases. CDR1 LNHDA and CDR2 SQIVND come from the germline V gene (reference sequence). CDR3 length: 15 amino acids. The sequencing sample was made of peripheral blood. The sequence came from a human donor in a cohort sampled during active COVID-19. The J gene is TRBJ1-2, the V gene TRBV19, with D uncertain. This CDR3 reads CASSRVRPDAYGYTF. DNA of the CDR3: TGTGCCAGTAGTAGGGTGAGGCCTGACGCCTATGGCTACACCTTC.